A selection of T cell receptor beta chains follows, all from one sample in a study of blood T cell repertoires in COVID-19. TCRdb keeps only in-frame clones here, not all; method: immunoSEQ multiplex PCR. In the table there are about 260,000 clones, over 75% of which are singletons. Source material: peripheral blood. These TCRs come from a woman in her 70s with COVID-19, enrolled during active disease. CDR3s include the opening cysteine and the closing phenylalanine or tryptophan. D genes are given only for firm matches. Clone sizes are given selectively: once, few, many, or a class where the clone is expanded.

d_call: TRBD1
cdr3_length: 17
j_call: TRBJ1-3
clone_size: NA
v_call: TRBV4-2
cdr3_aa: CASSQATGTPSGNTIYF
cdr3_nt: TGTGCCAGCAGCCAAGCGACAGGGACTCCCTCTGGAAACACCATATATTTT

d_call: TRBD1
cdr3_length: 13
j_call: TRBJ2-1
clone_size: NA
v_call: TRBV7-2
cdr3_aa: CASRTGGYGEQFF
cdr3_nt: TGTGCCAGCCGGACAGGGGGCTATGGTGAGCAGTTCTTC

d_call: NA
cdr3_length: 11
j_call: TRBJ2-5
clone_size: NA
v_call: TRBV20-1
cdr3_aa: CSASERETQYF
cdr3_nt: TGCAGTGCTAGTGAGCGAGAGACCCAGTACTTC

d_call: NA
cdr3_length: 15
j_call: TRBJ1-4
clone_size: NA
v_call: TRBV28
cdr3_aa: CASSKPGYTNEKLFF
cdr3_nt: TGTGCCAGCAGTAAACCAGGGTACACTAATGAAAAACTGTTTTTT

d_call: NA
cdr3_length: 16
j_call: TRBJ2-3
clone_size: few
v_call: TRBV3-1/TRBV3-2
cdr3_aa: CASADLSLGTTDTQYF
cdr3_nt: TGTGCCAGCGCCGATTTATCTCTCGGTACCACAGATACGCAGTATTTT

d_call: NA
cdr3_length: 14
j_call: TRBJ2-7
clone_size: NA
v_call: TRBV7-2
cdr3_aa: CASSLAGGPYEQYF
cdr3_nt: TGTGCCAGCAGCTTAGCCGGAGGCCCCTACGAGCAGTACTTC

d_call: TRBD1
cdr3_length: 14
j_call: TRBJ1-5
clone_size: NA
v_call: TRBV6-5
cdr3_aa: CASSNGQGNQPQHF
cdr3_nt: TGTGCCAGCAGCAATGGACAGGGTAATCAGCCCCAGCATTTT

d_call: TRBD1
cdr3_length: 16
j_call: TRBJ1-3
clone_size: NA
v_call: TRBV19
cdr3_aa: CASSTTGTGIGNTIYF
cdr3_nt: TGTGCCAGTAGTACCACCGGGACAGGGATTGGAAACACCATATATTTT

d_call: NA
cdr3_length: 14
j_call: TRBJ1-1
clone_size: few
v_call: TRBV7-2
cdr3_aa: CASSFGRMNTEAFF
cdr3_nt: TGTGCCAGCAGCTTTGGCAGAATGAACACTGAAGCTTTCTTT

d_call: NA
cdr3_length: 14
j_call: TRBJ1-4
clone_size: once
v_call: TRBV29-1
cdr3_aa: CSVVKRNLNEKLFF
cdr3_nt: TGCAGCGTTGTGAAGCGAAATCTTAATGAAAAACTGTTTTTT

d_call: TRBD1
cdr3_length: 18
j_call: TRBJ2-5
clone_size: NA
v_call: TRBV4-1
cdr3_aa: CASSQVRSGQGGQETQYF
cdr3_nt: TGCGCCAGCAGCCAAGTTAGGTCGGGACAGGGGGGGCAAGAGACCCAGTACTTC

d_call: NA
cdr3_length: 12
j_call: TRBJ1-3
clone_size: NA
v_call: TRBV5-1
cdr3_aa: CASRETGNTIYF
cdr3_nt: TGCGCCAGCAGGGAGACTGGAAACACCATATATTTT

d_call: NA
cdr3_length: 16
j_call: TRBJ2-1
clone_size: NA
v_call: TRBV6-2/TRBV6-3
cdr3_aa: CASSYSIDYQYNEQFF
cdr3_nt: TGTGCCAGCAGTTACTCGATCGACTACCAATACAATGAGCAGTTCTTC

d_call: NA
cdr3_length: 14
j_call: TRBJ1-5
clone_size: NA
v_call: TRBV2
cdr3_aa: CASSASHSNQPQHF
cdr3_nt: TGTGCCAGCAGTGCGAGTCATAGCAATCAGCCCCAGCATTTT

d_call: NA
cdr3_length: 16
j_call: TRBJ1-1
clone_size: NA
v_call: TRBV5-6
cdr3_aa: CASSLVFRTANTEAFF
cdr3_nt: TGTGCCAGCAGCTTGGTTTTTAGGACAGCCAACACTGAAGCTTTCTTT

d_call: TRBD2
cdr3_length: 17
j_call: TRBJ2-3
clone_size: NA
v_call: TRBV9
cdr3_aa: CASSLLAGGFSTDTQYF
cdr3_nt: TGTGCCAGCAGCTTACTAGCGGGAGGGTTCAGCACAGATACGCAGTATTTT

d_call: TRBD1
cdr3_length: 13
j_call: TRBJ1-2
clone_size: NA
v_call: TRBV7-3
cdr3_aa: CASSPGQRYGYTF
cdr3_nt: TGTGCCAGCAGCCCGGGACAGCGCTATGGCTACACCTTC

d_call: NA
cdr3_length: 13
j_call: TRBJ2-2
clone_size: NA
v_call: TRBV2
cdr3_aa: CASSAQGTGELFF
cdr3_nt: TGTGCCAGCAGCGCCCAGGGCACCGGGGAGCTGTTTTTT

d_call: TRBD1
cdr3_length: 14
j_call: TRBJ1-5
clone_size: NA
v_call: TRBV14
cdr3_aa: CASSQGGRGEPQHF
cdr3_nt: TGTGCCAGCAGCCAAGGGGGCAGGGGGGAACCCCAGCATTTT

d_call: TRBD2
cdr3_length: 15
j_call: TRBJ2-1
clone_size: NA
v_call: TRBV11-3
cdr3_aa: CASSLRLAGDNEQFF
cdr3_nt: TGTGCCAGCAGCCTGAGACTAGCGGGAGACAATGAGCAGTTCTTC

d_call: NA
cdr3_length: 17
j_call: TRBJ2-1
clone_size: NA
v_call: TRBV9
cdr3_aa: CASSVSGPPGTYNEQFF
cdr3_nt: TGTGCCAGCAGCGTTAGCGGTCCGCCGGGGACCTACAATGAGCAGTTCTTC

d_call: TRBD2
cdr3_length: 17
j_call: TRBJ2-4
clone_size: NA
v_call: TRBV27
cdr3_aa: CASSLRIAGEAKNIQYF
cdr3_nt: TGTGCCAGCAGTTTACGAATAGCGGGAGAGGCCAAAAACATTCAGTACTTC

d_call: TRBD1
cdr3_length: 15
j_call: TRBJ2-7
clone_size: NA
v_call: TRBV18
cdr3_aa: CASSPRGQGVHEQYF
cdr3_nt: TGTGCCAGCTCACCAAGGGGACAGGGGGTCCACGAGCAGTACTTC

d_call: TRBD2
cdr3_length: 15
j_call: TRBJ2-7
clone_size: NA
v_call: TRBV11-1
cdr3_aa: CASSSGLAGAYEQYF
cdr3_nt: TGTGCCAGCAGCTCGGGACTAGCGGGAGCATACGAGCAGTACTTC

d_call: NA
cdr3_length: 16
j_call: TRBJ2-1
clone_size: NA
v_call: TRBV15
cdr3_aa: CATSRERTISYNEQFF
cdr3_nt: TGTGCCACCAGCAGGGAGCGAACGATCTCCTACAATGAGCAGTTCTTC

d_call: TRBD1
cdr3_length: 16
j_call: TRBJ2-1
clone_size: NA
v_call: TRBV29-1
cdr3_aa: CSVEDPDRGAYNEQFF
cdr3_nt: TGCAGCGTTGAAGACCCCGACAGGGGGGCCTACAATGAGCAGTTCTTC

d_call: NA
cdr3_length: 15
j_call: TRBJ1-1
clone_size: NA
v_call: TRBV11-3
cdr3_aa: CASSFKGGGRPEAFF
cdr3_nt: TGTGCCAGCAGCTTCAAAGGTGGGGGGAGACCCGAAGCTTTCTTT

d_call: TRBD2
cdr3_length: 16
j_call: TRBJ2-7
clone_size: NA
v_call: TRBV15
cdr3_aa: CATSRDRLAGTYEQYF
cdr3_nt: TGTGCCACCAGCAGAGACCGGCTAGCGGGAACCTACGAGCAGTACTTC

d_call: NA
cdr3_length: 13
j_call: TRBJ2-5
clone_size: NA
v_call: TRBV5-8
cdr3_aa: CASSPGAALAQYF
cdr3_nt: TGTGCCAGCAGCCCGGGAGCGGCCTTGGCCCAGTACTTC

d_call: NA
cdr3_length: 14
j_call: TRBJ1-5
clone_size: NA
v_call: TRBV18
cdr3_aa: CASSPGGANQPQHF
cdr3_nt: TGTGCCAGCTCACCAGGCGGGGCTAATCAGCCCCAGCATTTT

d_call: TRBD1
cdr3_length: 15
j_call: TRBJ1-6
clone_size: NA
v_call: TRBV3-1/TRBV3-2
cdr3_aa: CASSQDGTGTSPLHF
cdr3_nt: TGTGCCAGCAGCCAAGATGGGACAGGGACTTCACCCCTCCACTTT

d_call: TRBD1
cdr3_length: 12
j_call: TRBJ1-4
clone_size: few
v_call: TRBV28
cdr3_aa: CAIRGPGEKLFF
cdr3_nt: TGTGCCATTAGGGGGCCGGGTGAAAAACTGTTTTTT

d_call: TRBD2
cdr3_length: 15
j_call: TRBJ2-3
clone_size: NA
v_call: TRBV24-1
cdr3_aa: CATSRPSGRGDTQYF
cdr3_nt: TGTGCCACCAGTCGGCCTAGCGGGAGAGGAGATACGCAGTATTTT

d_call: TRBD2
cdr3_length: 13
j_call: TRBJ2-1
clone_size: once
v_call: TRBV2
cdr3_aa: CASNTGSGSEQFF
cdr3_nt: TGTGCCAGCAATACGGGTAGCGGGAGCGAGCAGTTCTTC

d_call: NA
cdr3_length: 16
j_call: TRBJ2-7
clone_size: NA
v_call: TRBV6-6
cdr3_aa: CASSYRGQGSTYEQYF
cdr3_nt: TGTGCCAGCAGTTACCGCGGGCAGGGGTCTACCTACGAGCAGTACTTC

d_call: NA
cdr3_length: 13
j_call: TRBJ1-3
clone_size: NA
v_call: TRBV6-5
cdr3_aa: CASTRALLNTIYF
cdr3_nt: TGTGCCAGCACCAGGGCTCTCTTAAACACCATATATTTT

d_call: TRBD1
cdr3_length: 14
j_call: TRBJ1-5
clone_size: few
v_call: TRBV5-1
cdr3_aa: CASSLQGSNQPQHF
cdr3_nt: TGCGCCAGCAGCTTACAGGGGAGCAATCAGCCCCAGCATTTT

d_call: NA
cdr3_length: 15
j_call: TRBJ1-2
clone_size: NA
v_call: TRBV11-2
cdr3_aa: CASSLGPGQRYGYTF
cdr3_nt: TGTGCCAGCAGCTTAGGCCCAGGACAGCGCTATGGCTACACCTTC

d_call: TRBD1
cdr3_length: 15
j_call: TRBJ1-4
clone_size: NA
v_call: TRBV11-2
cdr3_aa: CASSLQGASNEKLFF
cdr3_nt: TGTGCCAGCAGCTTACAGGGGGCCTCTAATGAAAAACTGTTTTTT

d_call: TRBD2
cdr3_length: 17
j_call: TRBJ2-1
clone_size: NA
v_call: TRBV6-1
cdr3_aa: CASSERTSGSAYNEQFF
cdr3_nt: TGTGCCAGCAGTGAAAGGACTAGCGGGAGTGCCTACAATGAGCAGTTCTTC

d_call: NA
cdr3_length: 13
j_call: TRBJ1-2
clone_size: NA
v_call: TRBV10-3
cdr3_aa: CAIPAEGGDGYTF
cdr3_nt: TGTGCCATCCCAGCCGAAGGGGGGGATGGCTACACCTTC

d_call: TRBD2
cdr3_length: 16
j_call: TRBJ2-2
clone_size: few
v_call: TRBV6-6
cdr3_aa: CASSLGLAGEGGELFF
cdr3_nt: TGTGCCAGCAGTCTAGGACTAGCGGGAGAAGGCGGGGAGCTGTTTTTT

d_call: TRBD2
cdr3_length: 15
j_call: TRBJ2-7
clone_size: NA
v_call: TRBV13
cdr3_aa: CASSLAREELYEQYF
cdr3_nt: TGTGCCAGCAGCTTAGCACGGGAGGAACTATACGAGCAGTACTTC

d_call: TRBD1
cdr3_length: 14
j_call: TRBJ1-5
clone_size: NA
v_call: TRBV9
cdr3_aa: CASSVGQGEQPQHF
cdr3_nt: TGTGCCAGCAGCGTAGGACAGGGGGAACAGCCCCAGCATTTT